These 26 T cell receptor beta chains were sequenced from one sample in a study of T-cell memory formation after mild COVID-19. In TCRdb, the 5' RACE reads were re-called with MiXCR into one record per CDR3 protein. The repertoire includes some 70,000 distinct CDR3 sequences, over 15% of them detected once, and about 33% sits in the top ten. The sequenced sample was PBMCs or a T cell subset sorted from them (not recorded which). The receptors here all came from an adult woman who had mild COVID-19 (a few samples of this study predate the infection). Cell type and time point are not known.

The chain has TRBV7-9 and TRBJ2-7, with 8 bases identical to TRBD1. Germline trimming cut 4 bases from V and 1 base from J; bases unmatched to any gene: 9. The germline CDR1 and CDR2 sequences are SEHNR and FQNEAQ (reference sequence). This CDR3 has 16 residues. The CDR3 sequence: CASSCGIYRGSYEQYF. The DNA for the CDR3 is TGTGCCAGCAGCTGCGGGATTTACAGGGGGTCCTACGAGCAGTACTTC.

The chain combines TRBV7-9 with TRBJ2-4; perhaps TRBD1 as D (6 bases). The ends were cut back, 6 bases at V and 4 bases at J, with 19 bases in the middle. The germline V gene encodes CDR1 SEHNR and CDR2 FQNEAQ (reference sequence). There are 16 residues in the CDR3. CDR3 in DNA: TGTGCCAGCAGTGGTTGGGACACCGAGGGAAAAAACATTCAGTACTTC. It codes for CASSGWDTEGKNIQYF.

The chain links TRBV4-2 to TRBJ2-3; 7 bases agree with TRBD2. V was pared by 4 bases and J by 3 bases, with 7 bases of the junction left unmatched. CDR3 length: 15 amino acids. CDR1 and CDR2 (germline): LGHNA, YNFKEQ. CDR3 sequence: CASSPEGRGTDTQYF. The CDR3 DNA is TGTGCCAGCAGCCCTGAGGGGAGGGGTACAGATACGCAGTATTTT.

This clonotype occurred a few times. This chain links TRBV20-1 with TRBJ2-1; unclear D gene. The CDR3 spans 11 residues. Germline lookup yields CDR1 DFQATT and CDR2 SNEGSKA (reference sequence). V lost 3 bases and J lost 8, with 8 bases in between. Here the CDR3 DNA reads TGCAGTGCTAGGGGATTGGATGAGCAGTTCTTC. Its translation: CSARGLDEQFF.

This clonotype was counted only a few times. This sequence joins TRBV12-3 or TRBV12-4 and TRBJ2-1; no clear D. This CDR3 spans 12 amino acids. Trimming shortened V by 5 bases and J by 4 bases, and 6 bases separated the two germline ends. CDR3 region: CASSPQYNEQFF. The CDR3 DNA reads TGTGCCAGCAGTCCCCAGTACAATGAGCAGTTCTTC.

In this sample, this clonotype turned up many times. This chain links TRBV27 with TRBJ2-7; D unresolved. With 0 bases removed from V and 3 bases from J, the gap between germline ends came to 6 bases. The CDR3 consists of 13 residues. Germline CDR1 reads MNHEY; CDR2 reads SMNVEV (reference sequence). CDR3 coding DNA: TGTGCCAGCAGTTTATCACTCGACTACGAGCAGTACTTC. Protein sequence: CASSLSLDYEQYF.

V and J are TRBV29-1 and TRBJ2-7; tentatively, D is TRBD1 (5 bases). Per germline, CDR1 SQVTM and CDR2 ANQGSEA. With 3 bases removed from V and 6 bases from J, the gap between germline ends came to 21 bases. CDR3 length: 15 residues. The CDR3 DNA is TGCAGCGTTGAGCGCCCCGGACAAACAGGTCGCGAGCAGTACTTC. Protein product: CSVERPGQTGREQYF.

The CDR3 is CASRFNTEAFF. Here the CDR3 DNA reads TGTGCCAGTAGGTTTAACACTGAAGCTTTCTTT. The chain uses TRBV6-5 and TRBJ1-1; D ambiguous. The CDR3 contains 11 residues. Trimming stripped 9 bases from V and 2 bases from J, with 7 bases between. Germline CDR1 is MNHEY and CDR2 is SVGAGI.

The rearrangement joins TRBV4-1 to TRBJ2-7; weak D call: TRBD1 (6 bases). The length of the CDR3 is 16 residues. Germline V gives CDR1 MGHRA, CDR2 YSYEKL. V was trimmed by 4 bases and J by 0 bases, leaving 16 bases between them. Written as DNA, the CDR3 is TGCGCCAGCAGCCCTGGCGACAGGATCCCCTCCTACGAGCAGTACTTC. As protein: CASSPGDRIPSYEQYF.

V is TRBV24-1 and J is TRBJ2-2; D might be TRBD2 (5 bases). CDR3 length equals 14 residues. V lost 9 bases to trimming and J lost 5 bases, with 15 bases between them. Per the germline V gene, CDR1 is KGHDR and CDR2 is SFDVKD. The CDR3 protein is CATAGLTWTGELFF. CDR3 nucleotide sequence: TGTGCCACCGCTGGACTTACTTGGACCGGGGAGCTGTTTTTT.

This clonotype has just a few counts. The CDR3, as DNA: TGTGCCAGCTTAGTCGCAGATACGCAGTATTTT. Its translation is CASLVADTQYF. V is TRBV6-5 and J is TRBJ2-3, with D unresolved. V lost 8 bases, J lost 4 bases, and 7 bases lay in between. The CDR3 totals 11 residues. CDR1 is MNHEY and CDR2 is SVGAGI in the germline V gene.

This clonotype was counted a few times. This chain joins TRBV4-1 and TRBJ2-5, with a weak D call TRBD1 (6 bases). This CDR3 is 14 amino acids long. The V gene's germline CDR1 is MGHRA and CDR2 YSYEKL. V shed 0 bases and J shed 6 bases, with 11 bases lying between them. The CDR3 here is CASSQELGHKTQYF. The CDR3 region has the DNA TGCGCCAGCAGCCAAGAGTTGGGACACAAGACCCAGTACTTC.

In its sample, this clonotype was seen a few times. V and J are TRBV6-1 and TRBJ1-1; the D gene is possibly TRBD1 (5 bases). The CDR3 covers 14 residues. Trimming left V 2 bases short and J 3 bases short, with 10 bases between. CDR1 is MNHNS, CDR2 SASEGT, per germline. This chain's CDR3 is CASSELRVDTEAFF. In DNA form, the CDR3 reads TGTGCCAGCAGTGAACTCAGGGTGGACACTGAAGCTTTCTTT.

The chain combines TRBV21-1 with TRBJ1-2; TRBD1, the table's D call, lacks a check against the DNA. TRBV21-1 is deemed a pseudogene. There are 14 residues in the CDR3. The chain's CDR3 is CASNPDSANYGYTF. In DNA, the CDR3 is TGTGCCAGCAACCCAGACAGTGCTAACTATGGCTACACCTTC.

The chain is built from TRBV6-5 and TRBJ2-7; D possibly uses TRBD1 or TRBD2 (6 bases each). V lost 2 bases, J lost 6 bases, and 14 bases lay in between. The CDR3 length is 14 residues. Germline assignment: CDR1 MNHEY and CDR2 SVGAGI. CDR3 protein: CASSYGGGPREQYF. The DNA of the CDR3 is TGTGCCAGCAGTTACGGAGGGGGTCCCCGCGAGCAGTACTTC.

This chain connects TRBV7-9 to TRBJ1-1, with TRBD1 identical over 7 bases. The CDR3 contains 15 residues. J lost 0 bases, V lost 4 bases, and 5 bases had no gene match. Germline CDR1 and CDR2: SEHNR and FQNEAQ (reference sequence). For the CDR3, the DNA is TGTGCCAGCAGCTCTACGACAGGGATGAACACTGAAGCTTTCTTT. This codes for CASSSTTGMNTEAFF.

In its sample, this clonotype was seen many times. This sequence joins TRBV7-8 and TRBJ2-1; D is perhaps TRBD2 (6 bases). Trimming removed 4 bases at V and 8 bases at J, with 9 bases between. The CDR3 is made up of 12 amino acids. CDR1 is SGHVS and CDR2 is FQNEAQ in the germline V gene. Here the CDR3 DNA reads TGTGCCAGCAGCTGGGGAGGACATGAGCAGTTCTTC. This gives the protein CASSWGGHEQFF.

This clonotype was recorded a few times. The chain uses TRBV7-9 and TRBJ2-5; 7 bases line up with TRBD2. Losses at the gene ends were 8 bases for V and 5 bases for J; bases not matched to a gene: 20. The CDR3 is made up of 17 amino acids. CDR1 and CDR2 (germline): SEHNR, FQNEAQ (reference sequence). Written as DNA, the CDR3 is TGTGCCAGCGGCCCTAGAGAGCGGGATTACTTACGGGAGACCCAGTACTTC. Protein product: CASGPRERDYLRETQYF. The variable domain in full, with the rest retrieved from reference TRBV7-9 and TRBJ2-5, is DTGVSQNPRHKITKRGQNVTFRCDPISEHNRLYWYRQTLGQGPEFLTYFQNEAQLEKSRLLSDRFSAERPKGSFSTLEIQRTEQGDSAMYLCASGPRERDYLRETQYFGPGTRLLVL.

This clonotype occurred many times. V usage is TRBV5-1 and J usage is TRBJ1-1; D not certain. V was shortened by 0 bases and J by 4 bases, with 19 bases between the two germline ends. Germline CDR1 SGHRS, CDR2 YFSETQ. CDR3 length: 17 amino acids. CDR3 nucleotides: TGCGCCAGCAGCTTGGAGCCCTCCAGCGGATACAGCACTGAAGCTTTCTTT. This sequence encodes CASSLEPSSGYSTEAFF.

This clonotype was observed at least ten times. The chain joins TRBV7-9 to TRBJ2-1; D is undetermined. Germline V gives CDR1 SEHNR, CDR2 FQNEAQ (reference sequence). The V and J ends lost 1 base and 4 bases respectively, with 2 bases between them. The CDR3 length is 12 residues. CDR3 amino acids: CASSLDYNEQFF. Written as DNA, the CDR3 is TGTGCCAGCAGCTTAGATTACAATGAGCAGTTCTTC. Looking up the rest from reference TRBV7-9 and TRBJ2-1 gives the full variable domain: DTGVSQNPRHKITKRGQNVTFRCDPISEHNRLYWYRQTLGQGPEFLTYFQNEAQLEKSRLLSDRFSAERPKGSFSTLEIQRTEQGDSAMYLCASSLDYNEQFFGPGTRLTVL.

The sample holds a few counts of this clonotype. The V gene is TRBV24-1, the J gene TRBJ2-3; D is uncertain. V dropped 4 bases and J dropped 3 bases, with 13 bases sitting between them. The length of the CDR3 is 15 residues. In germline, CDR1 is KGHDR, CDR2 SFDVKD. CDR3 loop: CATSDPRQGTDTQYF. The CDR3 bases are TGTGCCACCAGTGACCCGCGGCAAGGAACAGATACGCAGTATTTT.

The chain combines TRBV18 with TRBJ1-1; D is possibly TRBD1 (6 bases). Germline-derived CDR1 and CDR2 are KGHSH and LQKENI. V dropped 6 bases and J dropped 11 bases, with 34 bases sitting between them. The CDR3 contains 18 residues. The CDR3 DNA reads TGTGCCAGCTCCGGGCCGGGACAACTCGGAACGTCCGGTTTGGTCGCTTTCTTT. This codes for CASSGPGQLGTSGLVAFF.

This clonotype was observed a handful of times. This chain connects TRBV19 to TRBJ1-5; D is uncertain. CDR1 and CDR2 (germline): LNHDA, SQIVND (reference sequence). The CDR3 runs to 14 residues. Trimming cost V 3 bases and J 7 bases, with 13 bases left between them. The CDR3 loop is CASSIPVVGQPQHF. CDR3 coding DNA: TGTGCCAGTAGTATTCCGGTGGTTGGACAGCCCCAGCATTTT.

This clonotype was detected only a few times. J is TRBJ2-1 and V is TRBV6-5; 13 nucleotides match TRBD2. The CDR3 sequence is 15 residues long. J lost 9 bases, V lost 5 bases, and 7 bases had no gene match. The germline V gene has CDR1 MNHEY and CDR2 SVGAGI. The CDR3 region has the DNA TGTGCCAGCAGTCACGGACTAGCGGGAGCCGGTGAGCAGTTCTTC. Its protein is CASSHGLAGAGEQFF.

At least ten counts were recorded for this clonotype. This chain joins TRBV7-2 and TRBJ2-7; the match to TRBD1 covers 9 bases. V lost 5 bases, J lost 1 base, and 12 bases stayed unmatched. Germline-derived CDR1 and CDR2 are SGHTA and FQGNSA. The length of the CDR3 is 17 residues. The CDR3 coding sequence is TGTGCCAGCAGCACGCGTGGGGCGGGACAGGGTTCCTACGAGCAGTACTTC. The encoded protein is CASSTRGAGQGSYEQYF.

This clonotype was recorded at least ten times. The chain recombines TRBV7-8 with TRBJ2-5, with D hard to call. There are 14 residues in the CDR3. V gave up 1 base and J gave up 2 bases, with 8 bases separating them. CDR1 is SGHVS and CDR2 is FQNEAQ in the germline V gene. CDR3: CASSLGATQETQYF. The CDR3 DNA reads TGTGCCAGCAGCTTAGGAGCGACACAAGAGACCCAGTACTTC.